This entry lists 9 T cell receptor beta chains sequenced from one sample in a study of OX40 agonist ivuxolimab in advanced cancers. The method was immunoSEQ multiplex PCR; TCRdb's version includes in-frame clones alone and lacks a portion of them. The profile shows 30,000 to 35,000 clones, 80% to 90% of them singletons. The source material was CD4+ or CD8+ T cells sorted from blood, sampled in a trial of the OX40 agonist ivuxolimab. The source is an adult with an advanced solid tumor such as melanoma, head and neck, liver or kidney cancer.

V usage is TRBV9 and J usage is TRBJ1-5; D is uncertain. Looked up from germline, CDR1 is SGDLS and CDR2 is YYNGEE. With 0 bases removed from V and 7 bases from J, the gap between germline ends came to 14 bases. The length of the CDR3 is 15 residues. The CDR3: CASSVGEGPSQPQHF. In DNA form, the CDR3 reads TGTGCCAGCAGCGTAGGGGAAGGCCCTTCCCAGCCCCAGCATTTT. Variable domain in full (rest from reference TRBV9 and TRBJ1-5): DSGVTQTPKHLITATGQRVTLRCSPRSGDLSVYWYQQSLDQGLQFLIQYYNGEERAKGNILERFSAQQFPDLHSELNLSSLELGDSALYFCASSVGEGPSQPQHFGDGTRLSIL.

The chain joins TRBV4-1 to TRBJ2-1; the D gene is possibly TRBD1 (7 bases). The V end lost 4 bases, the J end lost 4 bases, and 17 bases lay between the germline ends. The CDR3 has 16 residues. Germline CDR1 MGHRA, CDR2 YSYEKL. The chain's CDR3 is CASSPSGRQGYNEQFF. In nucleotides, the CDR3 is TGCGCCAGCAGCCCCTCCGGGAGACAGGGATACAATGAGCAGTTCTTC.

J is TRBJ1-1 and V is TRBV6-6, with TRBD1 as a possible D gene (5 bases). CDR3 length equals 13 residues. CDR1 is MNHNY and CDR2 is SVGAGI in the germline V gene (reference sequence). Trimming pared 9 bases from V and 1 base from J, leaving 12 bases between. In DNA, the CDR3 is TGTGCCAGTAGACTAGACAGGAACACTGAAGCTTTCTTT. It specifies CASRLDRNTEAFF.

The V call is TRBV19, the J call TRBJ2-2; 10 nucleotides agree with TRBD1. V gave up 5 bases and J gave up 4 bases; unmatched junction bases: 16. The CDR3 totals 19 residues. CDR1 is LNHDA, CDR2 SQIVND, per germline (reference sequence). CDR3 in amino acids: CASSFIAGQGIFATGELFF. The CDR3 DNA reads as TGTGCCAGTAGTTTCATTGCGGGACAGGGGATTTTTGCCACCGGGGAGCTGTTTTTT.

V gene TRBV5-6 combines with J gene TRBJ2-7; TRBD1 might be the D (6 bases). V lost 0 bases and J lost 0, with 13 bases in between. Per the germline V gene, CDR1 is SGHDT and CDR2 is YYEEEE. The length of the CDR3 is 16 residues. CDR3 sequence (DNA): TGTGCCAGCAGCTTGGAGGGCAGGGGATTCTCCTACGAGCAGTACTTC. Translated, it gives CASSLEGRGFSYEQYF.

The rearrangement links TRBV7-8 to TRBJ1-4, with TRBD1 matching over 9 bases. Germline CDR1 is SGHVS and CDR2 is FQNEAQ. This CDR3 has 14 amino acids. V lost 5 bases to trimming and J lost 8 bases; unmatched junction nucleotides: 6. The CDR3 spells CASSTGQGGEKLFF. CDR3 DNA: TGTGCCAGCAGCACGGGACAGGGCGGGGAAAAACTGTTTTTT.

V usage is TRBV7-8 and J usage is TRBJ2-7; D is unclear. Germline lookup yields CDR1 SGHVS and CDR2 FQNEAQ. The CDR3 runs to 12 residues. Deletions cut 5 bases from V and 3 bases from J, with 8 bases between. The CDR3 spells CASSPKNYEQYF. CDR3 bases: TGTGCCAGCAGCCCAAAAAACTACGAGCAGTACTTC.

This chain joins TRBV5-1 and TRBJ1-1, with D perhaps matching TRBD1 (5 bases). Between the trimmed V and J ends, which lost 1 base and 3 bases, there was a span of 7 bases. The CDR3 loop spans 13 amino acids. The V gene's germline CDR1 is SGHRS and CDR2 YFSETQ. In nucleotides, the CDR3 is TGCGCCAGCAGCTTGTCCAGGGACACTGAAGCTTTCTTT. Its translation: CASSLSRDTEAFF.

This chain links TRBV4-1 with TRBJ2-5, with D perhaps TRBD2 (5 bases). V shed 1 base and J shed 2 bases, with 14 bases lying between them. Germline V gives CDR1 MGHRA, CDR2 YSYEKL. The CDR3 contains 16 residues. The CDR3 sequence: CASSQVSRLSQETQYF. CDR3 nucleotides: TGCGCCAGCAGCCAAGTGTCAAGACTATCTCAAGAGACCCAGTACTTC.